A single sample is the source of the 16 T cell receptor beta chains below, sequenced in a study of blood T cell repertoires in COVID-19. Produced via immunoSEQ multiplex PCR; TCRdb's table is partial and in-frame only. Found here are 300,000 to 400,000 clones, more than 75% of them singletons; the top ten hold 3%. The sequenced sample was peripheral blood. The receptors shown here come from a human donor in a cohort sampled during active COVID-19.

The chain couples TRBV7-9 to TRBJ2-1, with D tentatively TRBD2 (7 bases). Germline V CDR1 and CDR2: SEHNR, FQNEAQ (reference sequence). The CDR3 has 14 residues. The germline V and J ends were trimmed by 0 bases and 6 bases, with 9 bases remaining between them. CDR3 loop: CASSLAGGPNEQFF. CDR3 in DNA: TGTGCCAGCAGCTTAGCGGGGGGGCCCAATGAGCAGTTCTTC.

For the CDR3, the DNA is TGCGCCAGCAGACCAGGCCTTGGGACAGCAAATGAAGCTTTCTTT. The encoded protein is CASRPGLGTANEAFF. The rearrangement links TRBV5-1 to TRBJ1-1; TRBD1 matches at 7 bases. Germline V gene lookup returns CDR1 SGHRS and CDR2 YFSETQ. CDR3 length equals 15 residues. Trimming at V came to 5 bases and at J to 7 bases, leaving 14 bases not matched to a gene.

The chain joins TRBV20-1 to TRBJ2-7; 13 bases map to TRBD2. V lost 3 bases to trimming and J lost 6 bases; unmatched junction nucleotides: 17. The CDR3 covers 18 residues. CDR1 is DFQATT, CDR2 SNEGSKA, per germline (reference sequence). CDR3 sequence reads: CSASVERTGTSGTGEQYF. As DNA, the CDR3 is TGCAGTGCTAGTGTAGAGAGAACCGGGACTAGCGGGACAGGCGAGCAGTACTTC.

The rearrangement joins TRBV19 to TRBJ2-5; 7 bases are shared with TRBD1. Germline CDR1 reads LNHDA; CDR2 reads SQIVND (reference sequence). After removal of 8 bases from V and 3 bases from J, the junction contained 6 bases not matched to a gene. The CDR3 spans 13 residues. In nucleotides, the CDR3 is TGTGCCAGTTGGGACAGCCTAGAAGAGACCCAGTACTTC. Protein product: CASWDSLEETQYF. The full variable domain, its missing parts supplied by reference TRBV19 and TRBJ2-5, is DGGITQSPKYLFRKEGQNVTLSCEQNLNHDAMYWYRQDPGQGLRLIYYSQIVNDFQKGDIAEGYSVSREKKESFPLTVTSAQKNPTAFYLCASWDSLEETQYFGPGTRLLVL.

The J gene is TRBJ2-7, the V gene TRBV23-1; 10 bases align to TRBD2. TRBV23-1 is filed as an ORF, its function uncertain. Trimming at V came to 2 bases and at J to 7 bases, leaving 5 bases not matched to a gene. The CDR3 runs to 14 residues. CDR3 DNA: TGCGCCAGCAGTCAAGGGCTAGCGGGAGATGAGCAGTACTTC. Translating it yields CASSQGLAGDEQYF.

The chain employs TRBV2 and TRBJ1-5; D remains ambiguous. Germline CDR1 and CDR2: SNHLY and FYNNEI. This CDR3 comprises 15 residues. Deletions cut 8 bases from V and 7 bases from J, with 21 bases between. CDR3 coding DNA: TGTGCCAGCTCAACATTGGGCGGCACGGGGCAGCCCCAGCATTTT. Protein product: CASSTLGGTGQPQHF.

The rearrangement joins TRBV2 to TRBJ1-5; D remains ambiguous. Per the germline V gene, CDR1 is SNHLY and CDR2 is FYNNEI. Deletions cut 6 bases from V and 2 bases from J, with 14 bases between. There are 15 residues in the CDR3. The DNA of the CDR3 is TGTGCCAGCAGGGGTATGCGGAGTGGCAATCAGCCCCAGCATTTT. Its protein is CASRGMRSGNQPQHF.

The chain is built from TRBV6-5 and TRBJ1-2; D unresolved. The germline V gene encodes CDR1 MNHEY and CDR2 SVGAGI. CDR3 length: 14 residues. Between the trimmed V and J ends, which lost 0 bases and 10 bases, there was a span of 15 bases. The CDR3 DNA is TGTGCCAGCAGTTACTCCCTCACCGCGGGGTACTACACCTTC. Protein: CASSYSLTAGYYTF.

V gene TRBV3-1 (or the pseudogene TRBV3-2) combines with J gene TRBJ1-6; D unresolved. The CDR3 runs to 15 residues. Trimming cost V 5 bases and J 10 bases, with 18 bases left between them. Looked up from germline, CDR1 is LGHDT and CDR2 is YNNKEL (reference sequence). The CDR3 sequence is CASSDFAGLGSPLHF. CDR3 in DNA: TGTGCCAGCAGCGACTTTGCGGGCCTCGGGTCACCCCTCCACTTT.

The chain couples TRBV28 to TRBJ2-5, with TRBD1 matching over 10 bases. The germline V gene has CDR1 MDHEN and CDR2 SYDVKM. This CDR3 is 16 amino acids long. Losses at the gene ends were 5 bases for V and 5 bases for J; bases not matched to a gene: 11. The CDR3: CASSPMMTGGRETQYF. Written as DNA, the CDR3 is TGTGCCAGCAGTCCGATGATGACAGGGGGCAGGGAGACCCAGTACTTC.

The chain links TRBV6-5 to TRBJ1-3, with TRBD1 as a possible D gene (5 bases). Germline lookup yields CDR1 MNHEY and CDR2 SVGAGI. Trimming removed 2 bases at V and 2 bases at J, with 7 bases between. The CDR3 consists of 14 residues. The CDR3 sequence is CASSYGGAGNTIYF. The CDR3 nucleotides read TGTGCCAGCAGTTACGGGGGGGCTGGAAACACCATATATTTT.

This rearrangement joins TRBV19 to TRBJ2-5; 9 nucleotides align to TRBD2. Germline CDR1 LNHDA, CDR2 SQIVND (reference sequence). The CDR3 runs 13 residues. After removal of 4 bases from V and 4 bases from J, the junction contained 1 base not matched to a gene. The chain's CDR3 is CASSNSGRETQYF. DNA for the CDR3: TGTGCCAGTAGTAATAGCGGGAGAGAGACCCAGTACTTC.

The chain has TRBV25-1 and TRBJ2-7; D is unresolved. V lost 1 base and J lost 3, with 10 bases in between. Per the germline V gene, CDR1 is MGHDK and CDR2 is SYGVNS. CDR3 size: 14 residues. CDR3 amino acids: CASSEFGEFYEQYF. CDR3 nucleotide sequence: TGTGCCAGCAGTGAATTTGGTGAGTTCTACGAGCAGTACTTC.

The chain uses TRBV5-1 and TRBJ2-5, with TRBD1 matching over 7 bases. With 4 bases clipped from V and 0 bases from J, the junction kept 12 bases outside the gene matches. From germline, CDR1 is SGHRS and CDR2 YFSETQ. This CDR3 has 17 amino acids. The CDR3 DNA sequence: TGCGCCAGCAGCCAAGGGTGGTCGGGACAGAACCAAGAGACCCAGTACTTC. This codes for CASSQGWSGQNQETQYF. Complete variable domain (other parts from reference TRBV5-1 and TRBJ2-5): KAGVTQTPRYLIKTRGQQVTLSCSPISGHRSVSWYQQTPGQGLQFLFEYFSETQRNKGNFPGRFSGRQFSNSRSEMNVSTLELGDSALYLCASSQGWSGQNQETQYFGPGTRLLVL.

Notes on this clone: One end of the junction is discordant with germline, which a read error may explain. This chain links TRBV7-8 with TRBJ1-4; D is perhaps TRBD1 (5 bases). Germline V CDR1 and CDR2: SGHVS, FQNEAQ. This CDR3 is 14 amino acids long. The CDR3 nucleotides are TGTGCCAGCAGCTTAGAACAGGATAATGAAAACCTGTTTTTT. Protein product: CASSLEQDNENLFF.

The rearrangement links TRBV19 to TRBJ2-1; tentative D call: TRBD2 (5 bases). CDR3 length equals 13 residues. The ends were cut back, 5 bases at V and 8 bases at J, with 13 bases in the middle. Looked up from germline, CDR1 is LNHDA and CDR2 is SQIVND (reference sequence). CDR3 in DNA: TGTGCCAGTAGTTCCACCCGGGGATATGAGCAGTTCTTC. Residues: CASSSTRGYEQFF.